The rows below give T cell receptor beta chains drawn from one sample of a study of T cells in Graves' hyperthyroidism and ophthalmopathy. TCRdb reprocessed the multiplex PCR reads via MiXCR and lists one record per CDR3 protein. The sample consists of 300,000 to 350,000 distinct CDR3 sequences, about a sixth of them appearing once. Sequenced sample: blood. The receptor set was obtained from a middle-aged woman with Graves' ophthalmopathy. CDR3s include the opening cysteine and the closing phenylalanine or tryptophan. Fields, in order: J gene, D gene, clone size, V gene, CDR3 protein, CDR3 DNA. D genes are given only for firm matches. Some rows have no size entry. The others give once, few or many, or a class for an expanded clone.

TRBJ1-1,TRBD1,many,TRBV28,CASSRWTGGNTEAFF,TGTGCCAGCAGCCGCTGGACAGGAGGGAACACTGAAGCTTTCTTT
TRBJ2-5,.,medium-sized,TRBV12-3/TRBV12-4,CASSFRTDQETQYF,TGTGCCAGCAGTTTCAGGACGGACCAAGAGACCCAGTACTTC
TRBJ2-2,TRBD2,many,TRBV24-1,CATSDLKRETAGELFF,TGTGCCACCAGTGATTTAAAGCGGGAGACGGCCGGGGAGCTGTTTTTT
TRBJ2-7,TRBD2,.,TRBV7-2,CASSLSSGSDEQYF,TGTGCCAGCAGCTTATCTAGCGGGAGTGACGAGCAGTACTTC
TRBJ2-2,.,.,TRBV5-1,CASSLSLADTGELFF,TGCGCCAGCAGCTTGTCACTAGCAGACACCGGGGAGCTGTTTTTT
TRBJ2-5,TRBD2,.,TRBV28,CATSPGLAEGEETQYF,TGTGCCACCTCCCCCGGACTAGCGGAGGGTGAAGAGACCCAGTACTTC
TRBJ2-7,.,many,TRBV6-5,CASSYERSRNSYEQYF,TGTGCCAGCAGTTACGAGCGGAGCAGGAACTCCTACGAGCAGTACTTC
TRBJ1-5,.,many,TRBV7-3,CASSFLGKYSNQPQHF,TGTGCCAGCAGCTTTCTGGGAAAATATAGCAATCAGCCCCAGCATTTT
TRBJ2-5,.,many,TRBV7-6,CASSNPKETQYF,TGTGCCAGCAGCAACCCGAAAGAGACCCAGTACTTC
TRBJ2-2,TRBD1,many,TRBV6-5,CASRGTGGNTGELFF,TGTGCCAGCAGGGGGACAGGGGGAAACACCGGGGAGCTGTTTTTT
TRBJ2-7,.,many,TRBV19,CASSKAGGSYEQYF,TGTGCCAGTAGTAAGGCAGGGGGGTCCTACGAGCAGTACTTC
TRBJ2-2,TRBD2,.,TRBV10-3,CAIMSSGANTGELFF,TGTGCCATCATGTCGAGCGGGGCGAACACCGGGGAGCTGTTTTTT
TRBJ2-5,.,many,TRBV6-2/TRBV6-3,CASSNSGRGGKETQYF,TGTGCCAGCAGTAACAGCGGTCGGGGTGGGAAAGAGACCCAGTACTTC
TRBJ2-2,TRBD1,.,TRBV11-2,CASSYRGTNTGELFF,TGTGCCAGCAGCTACAGGGGGACCAACACCGGGGAGCTGTTTTTT
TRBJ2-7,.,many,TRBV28,CASTAGGAGEQYF,TGTGCCAGCACCGCCGGAGGTGCGGGAGAGCAGTACTTC
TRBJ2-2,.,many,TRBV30,CAWRQGTGELFF,TGTGCCTGGAGGCAGGGCACCGGGGAGCTGTTTTTT
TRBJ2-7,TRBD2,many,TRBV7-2,CASSLEAGGSYF,TGTGCCAGCAGCTTAGAGGCGGGAGGCTCGTACTTC
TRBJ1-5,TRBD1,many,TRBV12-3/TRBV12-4,CASSPRDRGNQPQHF,TGTGCCAGCAGTCCTCGGGACAGGGGCAATCAGCCCCAGCATTTT
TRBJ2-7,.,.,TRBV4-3,CASSRMSSATYEQYF,TGCGCCAGCAGCCGGATGTCTAGCGCCACCTACGAGCAGTACTTC
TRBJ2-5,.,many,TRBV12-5,CASGVRGETQYF,TGTGCTAGTGGGGTTCGGGGTGAGACCCAGTACTTC
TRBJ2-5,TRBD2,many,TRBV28,CASSFPHGGKETQYF,TGTGCCAGCAGTTTTCCTCACGGGGGGAAAGAGACCCAGTACTTC
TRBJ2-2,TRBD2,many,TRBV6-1,CASRALAGLNTGELFF,TGTGCCAGCAGAGCACTAGCGGGCCTGAACACCGGGGAGCTGTTTTTT
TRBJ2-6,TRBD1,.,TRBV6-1,CASRPQGSGANVLTF,TGTGCCAGCAGGCCACAGGGGTCTGGGGCCAACGTCCTGACTTTC
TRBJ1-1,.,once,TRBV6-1,CASSIMNRRNTEAFF,TGTGCCAGCAGTATTATGAACAGAAGGAACACTGAAGCTTTCTTT
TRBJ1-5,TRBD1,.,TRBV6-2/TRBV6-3,CASSPPPTTGRTYSNQPQHF,TGTGCCAGCAGTCCACCACCCACGACAGGGAGGACGTATAGCAATCAGCCCCAGCATTTT
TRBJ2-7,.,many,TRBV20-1,CSARIPGLSSYEQYF,TGCAGTGCTCGAATCCCGGGACTTAGTTCCTACGAGCAGTACTTC
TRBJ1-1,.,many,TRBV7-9,CASSLELNTEAFF,TGTGCCAGCAGTTTGGAGTTGAACACTGAAGCTTTCTTT
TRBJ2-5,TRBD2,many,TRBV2,CASSSTPGTSGTQYF,TGTGCCAGCAGTTCTACACCCGGGACTAGTGGGACCCAGTACTTC
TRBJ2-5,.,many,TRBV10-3,CAIMGVSETQYF,TGTGCCATTATGGGGGTTAGCGAGACCCAGTACTTC
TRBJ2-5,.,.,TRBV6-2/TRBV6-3,CASSSPRDRETQYF,TGTGCCAGCAGCTCACCAAGAGACCGGGAGACCCAGTACTTC
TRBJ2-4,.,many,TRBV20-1,CSARNRTQGRAKNIQYF,TGCAGTGCTAGAAATCGGACCCAGGGGCGAGCCAAAAACATTCAGTACTTC
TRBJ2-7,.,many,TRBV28,CASSSGQSEQYF,TGTGCCAGCAGTTCAGGACAGAGCGAGCAGTACTTC
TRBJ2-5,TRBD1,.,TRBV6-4,CASSDKGQGGSQYF,TGTGCCAGCAGTGACAAGGGACAGGGTGGATCCCAGTACTTC
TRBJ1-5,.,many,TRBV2,CASSEDSNSNQPQHF,TGTGCCAGCAGTGAGGACAGCAATAGCAATCAGCCCCAGCATTTT
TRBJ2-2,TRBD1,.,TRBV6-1,CASIGTGGPGELFF,TGTGCCAGCATCGGGACAGGGGGACCCGGGGAGCTGTTTTTT
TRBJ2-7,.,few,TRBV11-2,CASSSKRGGFDYEQYF,TGTGCCAGCAGCTCTAAGAGGGGCGGTTTTGACTACGAGCAGTACTTC
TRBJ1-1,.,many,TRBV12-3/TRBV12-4,CASSFPGEAFF,TGTGCCAGCAGTTTCCCAGGTGAAGCTTTCTTT
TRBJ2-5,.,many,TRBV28,CASSSLGGGTEETQYF,TGTGCCAGCAGTTCCCTTGGGGGGGGGACAGAAGAGACCCAGTACTTC
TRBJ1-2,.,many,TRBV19,CASTPDSSNYGYTF,TGTGCCAGTACCCCGGACAGCTCTAACTATGGCTACACCTTC
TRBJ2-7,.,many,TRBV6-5,CASSYSGSHYEQYF,TGTGCCAGCAGTTACTCGGGCAGCCATTACGAGCAGTACTTC
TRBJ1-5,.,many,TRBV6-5,CASSYDSRDSDQPQHF,TGTGCCAGCAGTTACGACTCCCGGGACTCCGATCAGCCCCAGCATTTT
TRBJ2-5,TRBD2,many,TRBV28,CASSLIAGGQETQYF,TGTGCCAGCAGTTTAATAGCGGGAGGCCAAGAGACCCAGTACTTC
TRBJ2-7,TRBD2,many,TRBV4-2,CASSSETSGSSEQYF,TGTGCCAGCAGCTCAGAGACTAGCGGGTCGTCCGAGCAGTACTTC
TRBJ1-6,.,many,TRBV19,CASVPSSSYNSPLHF,TGTGCCAGCGTACCTTCCAGCTCCTATAATTCACCCCTCCACTTT
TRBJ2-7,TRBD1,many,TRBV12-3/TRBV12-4,CASSPTNRGIYEQYF,TGTGCCAGCAGTCCCACCAACAGGGGAATCTACGAGCAGTACTTC
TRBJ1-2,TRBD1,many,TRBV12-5,CASGSLQGAAYGYTF,TGTGCTAGTGGTTCCTTACAGGGGGCAGCCTATGGCTACACCTTC
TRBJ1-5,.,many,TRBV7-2,CASSLVFSSNQPQHF,TGTGCCAGCAGCTTAGTCTTCAGTAGCAATCAGCCCCAGCATTTT
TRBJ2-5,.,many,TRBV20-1,CSARKTGEGETQYF,TGCAGTGCTAGAAAGACAGGGGAGGGAGAGACCCAGTACTTC
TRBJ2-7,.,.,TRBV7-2,CASSLGLAKYEQYF,TGTGCCAGCAGCTTAGGGCTGGCTAAATACGAGCAGTACTTC
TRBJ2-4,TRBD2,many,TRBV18,CASSPPGTTKNIQYF,TGTGCCAGCTCACCCCCCGGGACTACTAAAAACATTCAGTACTTC
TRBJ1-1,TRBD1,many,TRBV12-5,CASGLGQNRGSTEAFF,TGTGCTAGTGGTTTGGGTCAAAACAGGGGGAGCACTGAAGCTTTCTTT
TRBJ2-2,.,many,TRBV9,CASSWNRAQNTGELFF,TGTGCCAGCAGCTGGAATCGCGCCCAGAACACCGGGGAGCTGTTTTTT
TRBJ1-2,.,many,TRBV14,CASSQEIWDGYTF,TGTGCCAGCAGCCAAGAAATATGGGACGGCTACACCTTC
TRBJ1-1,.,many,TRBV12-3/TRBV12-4,CASSLSPSEAFF,TGTGCCAGCAGTTTATCCCCGTCTGAAGCTTTCTTT
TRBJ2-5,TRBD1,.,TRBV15,CATSSAGTGDETQYF,TGTGCCACCAGCAGTGCAGGGACAGGGGACGAGACCCAGTACTTC
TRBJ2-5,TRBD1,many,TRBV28,CASTTSGQGSETQYF,TGTGCCAGCACTACTTCGGGACAGGGCTCAGAGACCCAGTACTTC
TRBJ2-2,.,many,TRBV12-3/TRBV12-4,CASSLERVTGELFF,TGTGCCAGCAGTCTAGAGAGGGTCACCGGGGAGCTGTTTTTT
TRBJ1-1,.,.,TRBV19,CASGFNTEAFF,TGTGCCAGTGGTTTCAACACTGAAGCTTTCTTT
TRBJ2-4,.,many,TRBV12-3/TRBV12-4,CASTQSGAKNIQYF,TGTGCCAGCACTCAAAGCGGAGCCAAAAACATTCAGTACTTC
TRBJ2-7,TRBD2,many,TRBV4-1,CASSQRTSGHREQYF,TGCGCCAGCAGCCAAAGGACTAGCGGTCATAGGGAGCAGTACTTC